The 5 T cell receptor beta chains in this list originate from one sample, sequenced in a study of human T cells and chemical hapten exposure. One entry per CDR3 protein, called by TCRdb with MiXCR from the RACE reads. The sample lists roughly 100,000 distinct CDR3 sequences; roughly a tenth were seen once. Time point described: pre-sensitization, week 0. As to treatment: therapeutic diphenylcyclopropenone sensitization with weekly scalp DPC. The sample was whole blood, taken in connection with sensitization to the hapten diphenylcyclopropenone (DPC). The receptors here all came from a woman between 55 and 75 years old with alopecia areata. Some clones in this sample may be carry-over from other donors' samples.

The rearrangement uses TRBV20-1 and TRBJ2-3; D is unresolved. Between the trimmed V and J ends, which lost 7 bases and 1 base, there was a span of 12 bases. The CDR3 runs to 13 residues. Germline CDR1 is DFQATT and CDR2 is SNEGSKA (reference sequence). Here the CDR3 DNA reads TGCAGTGTCGTCCGAGGCGGCACAGATACGCAGTATTTT. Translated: CSVVRGGTDTQYF.

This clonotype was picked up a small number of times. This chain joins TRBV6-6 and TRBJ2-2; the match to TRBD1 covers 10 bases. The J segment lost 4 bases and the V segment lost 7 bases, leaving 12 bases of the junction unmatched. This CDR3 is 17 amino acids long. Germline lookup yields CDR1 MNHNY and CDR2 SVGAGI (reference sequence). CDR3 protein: CASTDTPGTGATGELFF. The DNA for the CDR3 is TGTGCCAGCACCGATACGCCCGGGACAGGGGCCACCGGGGAGCTGTTTTTT.

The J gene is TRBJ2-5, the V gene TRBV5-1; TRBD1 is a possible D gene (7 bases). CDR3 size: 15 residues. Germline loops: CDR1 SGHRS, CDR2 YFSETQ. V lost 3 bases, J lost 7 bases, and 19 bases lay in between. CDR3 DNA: TGCGCCAGCAGCTGGGGGGACACGAGACAGGGGACCCAGTACTTC. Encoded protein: CASSWGDTRQGTQYF. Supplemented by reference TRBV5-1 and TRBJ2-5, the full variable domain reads KAGVTQTPRYLIKTRGQQVTLSCSPISGHRSVSWYQQTPGQGLQFLFEYFSETQRNKGNFPGRFSGRQFSNSRSEMNVSTLELGDSALYLCASSWGDTRQGTQYFGPGTRLLVL.

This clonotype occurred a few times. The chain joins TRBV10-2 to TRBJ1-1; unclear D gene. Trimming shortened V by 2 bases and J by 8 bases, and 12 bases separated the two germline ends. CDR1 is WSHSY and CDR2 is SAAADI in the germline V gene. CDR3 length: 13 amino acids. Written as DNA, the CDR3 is TGCGCCAGCAGTGAGCCGTCGAATGGGGAAGCTTTCTTT. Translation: CASSEPSNGEAFF.

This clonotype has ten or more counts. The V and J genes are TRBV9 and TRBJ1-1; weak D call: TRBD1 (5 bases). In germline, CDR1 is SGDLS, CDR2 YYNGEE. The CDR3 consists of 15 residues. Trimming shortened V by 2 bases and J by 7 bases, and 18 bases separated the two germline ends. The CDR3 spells CASSVIDSRTIEAFF. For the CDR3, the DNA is TGTGCCAGCAGCGTTATAGACAGCCGAACAATTGAAGCTTTCTTT.